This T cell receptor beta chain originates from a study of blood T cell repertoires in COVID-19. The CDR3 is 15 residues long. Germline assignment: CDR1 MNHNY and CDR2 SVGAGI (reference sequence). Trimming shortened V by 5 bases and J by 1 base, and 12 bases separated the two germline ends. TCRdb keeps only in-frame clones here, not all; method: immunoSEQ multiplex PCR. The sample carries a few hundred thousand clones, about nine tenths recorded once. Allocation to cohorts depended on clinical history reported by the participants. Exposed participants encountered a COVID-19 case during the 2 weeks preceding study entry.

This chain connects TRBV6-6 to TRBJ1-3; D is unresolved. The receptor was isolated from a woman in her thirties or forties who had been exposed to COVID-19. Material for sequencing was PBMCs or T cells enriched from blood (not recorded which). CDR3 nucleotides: TGTGCCAGCAGTGGGCCAGACCGGTCTGGAAACACCATATATTTT. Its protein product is CASSGPDRSGNTIYF.